This T cell receptor (beta chain) emerged from a study of blood T cell repertoires in COVID-19. Study-level background: T cells, B-cell-depleted T cells, or PBMCs provided the cDNA or gDNA that served as material.

Trimming cost V 4 bases and J 0 bases, with 9 bases left between them. From germline, CDR1 is SNHLY and CDR2 FYNNEI. The CDR3 extends over 14 amino acids. Study processing details: Reference gene primer amplification yielded estimated nucleated cell counts. Method: immunoSEQ multiplex PCR; TCRdb's copy keeps in-frame clones and lacks some. From that table come the V and J calls and clone size; the DNA was used to work out D and trimming. The sample holds about 280,000 clones; around 84% are singletons and the top ten take 2% to 3%. Living in 20 to 30 US areas, the participants were between 18 and 89 years of age. Categorization into cohorts depended on clinical history that participants reported.

The V gene is TRBV2, the J gene TRBJ1-2; D is uncertain. Sequencing used PBMCs or T cells enriched from blood (not recorded which). The sequence was collected from a woman aged 50 to 60 who had recovered from COVID-19. The CDR3 loop reads CASSVGRSNYGYTF. CDR3 coding DNA: TGTGCCAGCAGTGTTGGGCGTTCTAACTATGGCTACACCTTC.